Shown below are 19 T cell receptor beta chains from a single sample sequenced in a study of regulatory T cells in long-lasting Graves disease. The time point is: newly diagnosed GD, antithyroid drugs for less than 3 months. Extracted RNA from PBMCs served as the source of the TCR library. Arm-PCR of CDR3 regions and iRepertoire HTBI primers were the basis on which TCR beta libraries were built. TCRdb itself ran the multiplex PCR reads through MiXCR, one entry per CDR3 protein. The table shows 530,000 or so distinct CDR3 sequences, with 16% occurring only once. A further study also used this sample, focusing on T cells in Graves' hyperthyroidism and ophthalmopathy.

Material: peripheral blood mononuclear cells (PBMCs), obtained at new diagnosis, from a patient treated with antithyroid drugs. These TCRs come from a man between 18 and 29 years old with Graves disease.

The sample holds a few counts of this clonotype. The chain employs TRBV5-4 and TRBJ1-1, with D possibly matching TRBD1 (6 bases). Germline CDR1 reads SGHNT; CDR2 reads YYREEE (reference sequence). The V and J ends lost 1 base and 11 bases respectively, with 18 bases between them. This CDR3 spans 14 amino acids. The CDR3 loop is CASSLSTGLDMAFF. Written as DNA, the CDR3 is TGTGCCAGCAGCTTGAGTACAGGGCTCGATATGGCTTTCTTT.

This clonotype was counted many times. CDR3 protein: CAIRQAETGSAFF. CDR3 bases: TGTGCCATCAGGCAGGCCGAAACCGGATCAGCTTTCTTT. This chain uses TRBV10-3 with TRBJ1-1; unclear D gene. The CDR3 is 13 amino acids. V lost 6 bases, J lost 10 bases, and 18 bases lay in between. Germline V gives CDR1 ENHRY, CDR2 SYGVKD.

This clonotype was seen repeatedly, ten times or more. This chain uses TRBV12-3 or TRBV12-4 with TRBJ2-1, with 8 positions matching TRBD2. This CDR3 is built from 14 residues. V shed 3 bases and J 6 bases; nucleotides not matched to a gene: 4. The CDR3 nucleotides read TGTGCCAGCAGTTTTCTGAGCGGGAGCAATGAGCAGTTCTTC. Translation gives CASSFLSGSNEQFF.

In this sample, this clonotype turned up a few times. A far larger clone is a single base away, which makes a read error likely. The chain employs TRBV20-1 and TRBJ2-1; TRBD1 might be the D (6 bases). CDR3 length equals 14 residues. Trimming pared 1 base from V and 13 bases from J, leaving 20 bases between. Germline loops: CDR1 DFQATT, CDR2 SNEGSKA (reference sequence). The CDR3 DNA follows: TGCAGTGCTAGAGGTGGGGGCGACGGAGAGACCCAGTTCTTC. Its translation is CSARGGGDGETQFF.

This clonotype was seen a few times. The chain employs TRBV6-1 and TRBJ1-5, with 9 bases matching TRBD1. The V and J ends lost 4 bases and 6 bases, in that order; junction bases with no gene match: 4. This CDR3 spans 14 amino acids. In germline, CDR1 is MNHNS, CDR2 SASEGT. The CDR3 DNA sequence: TGTGCCAGCAGTGTAAGACAGGGGGGTCAGCCCCAGCATTTT. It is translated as CASSVRQGGQPQHF.

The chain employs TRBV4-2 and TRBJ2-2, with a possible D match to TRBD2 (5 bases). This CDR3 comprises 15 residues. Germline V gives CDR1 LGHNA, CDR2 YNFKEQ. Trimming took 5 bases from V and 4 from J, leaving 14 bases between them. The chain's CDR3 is CASSYGLSRTGELFF. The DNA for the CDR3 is TGTGCCAGCAGCTACGGACTCTCCCGCACCGGGGAGCTGTTTTTT.

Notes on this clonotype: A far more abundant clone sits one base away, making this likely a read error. This CDR3 is CASNDPPGANEQYF. CDR3 nucleotides: TGTGCCAGCAACGATCCTCCAGGGGCCAATGAGCAGTACTTC. The V and J genes are TRBV2 and TRBJ2-7; a possible D gene is TRBD1 (6 bases). Germline loops: CDR1 SNHLY, CDR2 FYNNEI. CDR3 length equals 14 residues. The ends were cut back, 7 bases at V and 7 bases at J, with 20 bases in the middle.

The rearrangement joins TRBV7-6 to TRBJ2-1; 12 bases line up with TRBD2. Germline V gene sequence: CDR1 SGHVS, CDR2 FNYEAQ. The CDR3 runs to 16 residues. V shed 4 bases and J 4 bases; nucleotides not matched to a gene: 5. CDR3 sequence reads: CASSSTSGGTYNEQFF. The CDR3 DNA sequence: TGTGCCAGCAGCTCAACTAGCGGGGGGACTTACAATGAGCAGTTCTTC. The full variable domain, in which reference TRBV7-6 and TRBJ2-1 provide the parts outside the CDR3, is GAGVSQSPRYKVTKRGQDVALRCDPISGHVSLYWYRQALGQGPEFLTYFNYEAQQDKSGLPNDRFSAERPEGSISTLTIQRTEQRDSAMYRCASSSTSGGTYNEQFFGPGTRLTVL.

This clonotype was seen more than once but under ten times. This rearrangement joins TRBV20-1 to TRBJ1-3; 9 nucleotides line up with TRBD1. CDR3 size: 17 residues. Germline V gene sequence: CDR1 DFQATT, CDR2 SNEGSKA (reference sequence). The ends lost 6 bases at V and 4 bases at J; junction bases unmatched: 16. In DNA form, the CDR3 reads TGCAGTGCACCCACCCGGGGACAGGGATTCGCCGGAAACACCATATATTTT. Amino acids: CSAPTRGQGFAGNTIYF.

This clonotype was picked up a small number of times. CDR3 sequence: CASSYSEAGVKFF. The CDR3 DNA reads TGTGCCAGCAGTTACTCTGAAGCGGGGGTTAAGTTCTTC. This sequence joins TRBV6-2 or TRBV6-3 and TRBJ2-1; TRBD2 matches at 8 bases. The germline V gene has CDR1 MNHEY and CDR2 SVGEGT. The CDR3 is made up of 13 amino acids. J was trimmed by 14 bases and V by 0 bases; bases with no gene match: 6.

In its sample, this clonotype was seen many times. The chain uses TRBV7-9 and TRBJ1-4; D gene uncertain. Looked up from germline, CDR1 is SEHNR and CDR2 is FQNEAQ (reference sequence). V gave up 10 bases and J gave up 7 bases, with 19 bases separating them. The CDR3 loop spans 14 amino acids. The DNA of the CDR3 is TGTGCCACCCACGTCTGGCCTTCCGGTGAAAAACTGTTTTTT. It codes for CATHVWPSGEKLFF.

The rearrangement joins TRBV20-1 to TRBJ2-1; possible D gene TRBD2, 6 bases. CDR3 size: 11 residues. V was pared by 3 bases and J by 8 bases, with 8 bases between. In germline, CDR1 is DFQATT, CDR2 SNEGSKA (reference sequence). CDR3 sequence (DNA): TGCAGTGCTAGGACGGGAGATGAGCAGTTCTTC. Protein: CSARTGDEQFF.

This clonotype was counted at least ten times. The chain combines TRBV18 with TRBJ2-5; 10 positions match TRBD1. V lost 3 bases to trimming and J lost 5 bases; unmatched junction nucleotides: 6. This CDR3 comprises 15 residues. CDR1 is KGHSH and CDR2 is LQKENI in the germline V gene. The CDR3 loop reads CASSPGDRGSETQYF. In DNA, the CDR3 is TGTGCCAGCTCACCTGGGGACAGGGGAAGCGAGACCCAGTACTTC.

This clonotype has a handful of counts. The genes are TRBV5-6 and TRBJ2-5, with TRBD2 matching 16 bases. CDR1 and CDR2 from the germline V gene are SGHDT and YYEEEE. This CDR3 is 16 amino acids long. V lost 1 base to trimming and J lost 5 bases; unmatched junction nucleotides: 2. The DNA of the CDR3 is TGTGCCAGCAGCTTGCTGGGACTAGCGGGAGGGGAGACCCAGTACTTC. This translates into CASSLLGLAGGETQYF.

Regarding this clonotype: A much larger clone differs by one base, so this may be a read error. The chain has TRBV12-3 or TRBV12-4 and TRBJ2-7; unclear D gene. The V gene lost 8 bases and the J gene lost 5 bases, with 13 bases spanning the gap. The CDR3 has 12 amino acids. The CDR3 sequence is CASAIVLHEQYF. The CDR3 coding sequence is TGTGCCAGCGCCATCGTCCTCCACGAGCAGTACTTC.

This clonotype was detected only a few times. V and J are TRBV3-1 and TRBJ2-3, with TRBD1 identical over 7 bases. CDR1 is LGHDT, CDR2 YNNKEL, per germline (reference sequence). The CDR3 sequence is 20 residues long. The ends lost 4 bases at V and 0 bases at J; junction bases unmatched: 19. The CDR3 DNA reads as TGTGCCAGCAGCCTTTTAAGATCCTACCAGACAGGGAAGAGCACAGATACGCAGTATTTT. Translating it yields CASSLLRSYQTGKSTDTQYF.

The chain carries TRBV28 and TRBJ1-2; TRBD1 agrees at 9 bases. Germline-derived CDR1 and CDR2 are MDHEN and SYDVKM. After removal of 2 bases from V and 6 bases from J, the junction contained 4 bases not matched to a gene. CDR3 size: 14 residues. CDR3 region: CASSLPRQGDGYTF. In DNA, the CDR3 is TGTGCCAGCAGTTTACCTAGACAGGGGGATGGCTACACCTTC.

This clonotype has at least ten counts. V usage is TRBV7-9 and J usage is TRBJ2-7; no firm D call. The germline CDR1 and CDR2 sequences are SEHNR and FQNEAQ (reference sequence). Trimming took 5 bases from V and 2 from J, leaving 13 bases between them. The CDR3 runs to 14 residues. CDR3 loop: CASSIWTEAYEQYF. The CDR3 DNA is TGTGCCAGCAGCATTTGGACGGAAGCCTACGAGCAGTACTTC. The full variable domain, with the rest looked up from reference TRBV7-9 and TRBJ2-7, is DTGVSQNPRHKITKRGQNVTFRCDPISEHNRLYWYRQTLGQGPEFLTYFQNEAQLEKSRLLSDRFSAERPKGSFSTLEIQRTEQGDSAMYLCASSIWTEAYEQYFGPGTRLTVT.

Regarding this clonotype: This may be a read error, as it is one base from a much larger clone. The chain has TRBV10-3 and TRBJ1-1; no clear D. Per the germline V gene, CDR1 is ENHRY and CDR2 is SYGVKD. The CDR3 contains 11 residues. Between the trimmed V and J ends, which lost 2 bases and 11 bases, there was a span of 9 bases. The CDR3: CAISERGRAFF. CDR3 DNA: TGTGCCATCAGTGAGCGGGGAAGGGCTTTCTTT.